This is a list of T cell receptor beta chains from one sample in a study of cytomegalovirus exposure and HLA in healthy donors. Clones were read by immunoSEQ multiplex PCR, and TCRdb kept only the in-frame ones, dropping some. The sample records 110,000 to 150,000 clones, about 77% being singletons. Material: PBMCs. The receptors were sampled from a male donor in good health and CMV-seronegative. Both conserved end residues are part of each CDR3. Each record gives: D gene, J gene, clone size, V gene, CDR3 protein, CDR3 DNA. The D gene is left open where the match is weak. Clone size appears in some rows only: once, few, many, or a class for an expanded clone.

>TRBD1|TRBJ1-1|-|TRBV6-4
CASSSTGGTEAFF
TGTGCCAGCAGCTCGACAGGGGGCACTGAAGCTTTCTTT
>TRBD1|TRBJ2-3|-|TRBV10-3
CAISEEGATDTQYF
TGTGCCATCAGTGAGGAGGGGGCCACAGATACGCAGTATTTT
>TRBD1|TRBJ1-5|once|TRBV7-2
CASSFRQGRDQPQHF
TGTGCCAGCAGCTTTAGACAGGGTCGAGATCAGCCCCAGCATTTT
>TRBD2|TRBJ2-2|many|TRBV11-2
CASSFPIAGEDSGELFF
TGTGCCAGCAGCTTCCCCATAGCGGGAGAAGATTCCGGGGAGCTGTTTTTT
>TRBD2|TRBJ2-1|-|TRBV7-3
CASSLRGTSSYNEQFF
TGTGCCAGCAGCTTACGCGGGACTAGCTCCTACAATGAGCAGTTCTTC
>-|TRBJ1-2|-|TRBV7-3
CASSATGDEGYTF
TGTGCCAGCAGCGCGACAGGAGATGAGGGCTACACCTTC
>-|TRBJ2-2|-|TRBV9
CASSVGPPAGELFF
TGTGCCAGCAGCGTAGGCCCGCCGGCCGGGGAGCTGTTTTTT
>TRBD2|TRBJ2-1|once|TRBV27
CASSSRVTGLAGQNNEQFF
TGTGCCAGCAGTTCACGAGTGACGGGCCTAGCGGGACAAAACAATGAGCAGTTCTTC
>-|TRBJ2-5|-|TRBV7-9
CASSPQGGETQYF
TGTGCCAGCAGCCCACAGGGAGGGGAGACCCAGTACTTC
>TRBD1|TRBJ2-2|-|TRBV29-1
CSVGGTGGAGELFF
TGCAGCGTTGGGGGGACAGGCGGCGCCGGGGAGCTGTTTTTT
>-|TRBJ2-5|few|TRBV11-2
CASSADQGLETQYF
TGTGCCAGCAGCGCTGACCAGGGATTAGAGACCCAGTACTTC
>TRBD1|TRBJ1-1|-|TRBV27
CASSFAGGIAEAFF
TGTGCCAGCAGTTTTGCAGGGGGGATCGCTGAAGCTTTCTTT
>-|TRBJ2-1|-|TRBV25-1
CASTNTAWDEQFF
TGTGCCAGCACTAATACAGCCTGGGATGAGCAGTTCTTC
>-|TRBJ1-2|-|TRBV19
CASSIDRQSYGYTF
TGTGCCAGTAGTATCGACAGACAAAGCTATGGCTACACCTTC
>TRBD1|TRBJ1-2|-|TRBV5-6
CASSLDRGLYGYTF
TGTGCCAGCAGCCTGGACAGGGGGCTCTATGGCTACACCTTC
>TRBD1|TRBJ2-7|few|TRBV7-8
CASSGGQANPGEQYF
TGTGCCAGCAGCGGGGGACAGGCGAACCCGGGGGAGCAGTACTTC
>-|TRBJ2-2|-|TRBV7-7
CASSLRDRGELFF
TGTGCTAGCAGCTTAAGGGATCGGGGAGAGCTGTTTTTT
>-|TRBJ1-1|-|TRBV5-1
CASSFQTAEAFF
TGCGCCAGCAGCTTCCAGACTGCTGAAGCTTTCTTT
>-|TRBJ2-7|-|TRBV14
CASSPQQGYEQYF
TGTGCCAGCAGCCCTCAACAGGGTTACGAGCAGTACTTC
>-|TRBJ2-7|-|TRBV7-2
CASTSRGLYEQYF
TGTGCCAGCACCTCGCGGGGTCTCTACGAGCAGTACTTC
>TRBD1|TRBJ2-7|-|TRBV6-5
CASSVGSQGTEQYF
TGTGCCAGCAGTGTGGGGTCACAGGGGACCGAGCAGTACTTC
>TRBD1|TRBJ1-5|-|TRBV19
CASSTRSDRGRYSNQPQHF
TGTGCCAGTAGTACGAGATCGGACAGGGGGCGATATAGCAATCAGCCCCAGCATTTT
>-|TRBJ1-5|-|TRBV19
CASSTIPIEPQHF
TGTGCCAGTAGCACCATTCCTATAGAGCCCCAGCATTTT
>-|TRBJ2-7|once|TRBV19
CASSMGHGFGEQYF
TGTGCCAGTAGTATGGGACATGGGTTTGGCGAGCAGTACTTC
>-|TRBJ2-5|-|TRBV14
CASSQVGGVETQYF
TGTGCCAGCAGCCAAGTTGGAGGGGTGGAGACCCAGTACTTC
>-|TRBJ2-3|-|TRBV28
CASSLAGPVGNTQYF
TGTGCCAGCAGTTTAGCGGGACCCGTGGGGAATACGCAGTATTTT
>TRBD1|TRBJ2-1|once|TRBV25-1
CASSADRGLSNEQFF
TGTGCCAGCAGTGCCGACAGGGGGCTTTCCAATGAGCAGTTCTTC
>TRBD1|TRBJ2-3|once|TRBV9
CASSVEGTGISTDTQYF
TGTGCCAGCAGCGTAGAAGGGACAGGGATTAGCACAGATACGCAGTATTTT
>TRBD2|TRBJ2-2|-|TRBV19
CASSTRLAGGHTGELFF
TGTGCCAGTAGTACGAGACTAGCGGGGGGTCACACCGGGGAGCTGTTTTTT
>-|TRBJ1-2|few|TRBV11-2
CASSLVTVGGGYTF
TGTGCCAGCAGCTTAGTAACCGTAGGGGGAGGCTACACCTTC
>-|TRBJ2-7|-|TRBV29-1
CSVSHREQYF
TGCAGCGTTAGCCACCGTGAGCAGTACTTC
>TRBD2|TRBJ2-1|-|TRBV9
CASSVGVGRTSYNEQFF
TGTGCCAGCAGCGTAGGGGTCGGGAGGACCTCCTACAATGAGCAGTTCTTC
>-|TRBJ2-1|-|TRBV10-2
CASSDPGAYNEQFF
TGCGCCAGCAGTGATCCCGGGGCCTACAATGAGCAGTTCTTC
>TRBD2|TRBJ2-2|-|TRBV7-2
CASTLAGGRTGELFF
TGTGCCAGCACCTTAGCGGGGGGGCGGACCGGGGAGCTGTTTTTT
>TRBD1|TRBJ1-5|-|TRBV4-3
CASSQDGTGDQPQHF
TGCGCCAGCAGCCAAGATGGGACAGGGGATCAGCCCCAGCATTTT
>TRBD1|TRBJ1-1|few|TRBV10-3
CAIGTGTGSAEAFF
TGTGCCATCGGGACCGGGACAGGGAGCGCTGAAGCTTTCTTT
>TRBD1|TRBJ2-7|-|TRBV5-1
CASSYTGGSYEQYF
TGCGCCAGCAGCTATACAGGGGGGTCCTACGAGCAGTACTTC
>TRBD1|TRBJ2-7|-|TRBV5-5
CASSSYDRGGYEQYF
TGTGCCAGCAGCTCCTACGACAGGGGCGGATACGAGCAGTACTTC
>TRBD2|TRBJ2-1|-|TRBV4-1
CASSQVPQRGSTNEQFF
TGCGCCAGCAGCCAAGTCCCACAGCGGGGGTCGACCAATGAGCAGTTCTTC
>TRBD1|TRBJ2-7|-|TRBV28
CASSELQGAWGTQPHEQYF
TGTGCCAGCAGCGAGCTTCAGGGGGCTTGGGGGACTCAACCTCACGAGCAGTACTTC
>TRBD2|TRBJ2-1|-|TRBV11-2
CASSLLAGGSYNEQFF
TGTGCCAGCAGCTTGCTAGCGGGGGGGAGTTACAATGAGCAGTTCTTC
>-|TRBJ2-2|-|TRBV4-2
CASSQLGSDTGELFF
TGTGCCAGCAGCCAACTGGGCTCGGACACCGGGGAGCTGTTTTTT
>-|TRBJ2-2|-|TRBV5-1
CASSAGPTSGTGELFF
TGCGCCAGCAGCGCGGGACCGACTTCGGGGACCGGGGAGCTGTTTTTT
>-|TRBJ2-7|-|TRBV5-1
CASSSPRTEVSYEQYF
TGCGCCAGCAGCAGTCCTCGGACGGAGGTTAGCTACGAGCAGTACTTC
>-|TRBJ2-7|-|TRBV21-1
CAPGGGFSYEQYF
TGTGCCCCTGGTGGAGGCTTCTCCTACGAGCAGTACTTC